A single T cell receptor beta chain is shown here with its context. TCRdb called the 5' RACE reads again in MiXCR, with one record for every CDR3 protein. The table lists fewer than 900,000 distinct CDR3 sequences, about 20% of them singletons. The data originate from a study of identical twins. CDR3 size: 16 residues. V lost 7 bases and J lost 1; bases outside the gene matches: 11. CDR1 and CDR2 from the germline V gene are SGHKS and YYEKEE (reference sequence). These data were also filed under a second study, of T cells expressing NK-cell markers.

The sample consisted of PBMCs. The chain couples TRBV5-5 to TRBJ2-3, with 8 bases identical to TRBD1. The receptor was isolated from a woman aged 18-35 years in good health. The chain's CDR3 is CASVWTGKAGTDTQYF. Written as DNA, the CDR3 is TGTGCCAGCGTCTGGACAGGGAAGGCGGGCACAGATACGCAGTATTTT.